Listed below are T cell receptor beta chains from one sample, sequenced in a study of CD8 T cells in ankylosing spondylitis. TCRdb itself ran the 5' RACE reads through MiXCR, one entry per CDR3 protein. The sample includes 470,000 or so distinct CDR3 sequences, 25% to 30% of them seen just once. Sequenced sample: blood, either unsorted or a sorted T cell fraction (not recorded which). Receptor source: a male donor with ankylosing spondylitis. Both conserved end residues are part of each CDR3. Fields, in order: V gene, clone size, J gene, D gene, CDR3 DNA, CDR3 protein. D genes are given only for firm matches. Clone size appears in some rows only: once, few, many, or a class for an expanded clone.

TRBV28	-	TRBJ2-4	TRBD1	TGTGCCAGCACCTCCGCAAAGGGGGCTAGGAACATTCAGTACTTC	CASTSAKGARNIQYF
TRBV6-1	-	TRBJ1-1	-	TGTGCCAGCAGTGATCTGGTCACTGAAGCTTTCTTT	CASSDLVTEAFF
TRBV19	-	TRBJ2-1	TRBD2	TGTGCCAGTACTACCCGAGCGGGGAGCTCCTACAATGAGCAGTTCTTC	CASTTRAGSSYNEQFF
TRBV28	once	TRBJ2-1	-	TGTGCCAGCATTCCAGTCTCCCAGGGGGGGTACAATGAGCAGTTCTTC	CASIPVSQGGYNEQFF
TRBV28	-	TRBJ1-1	-	TGTGCCAGCAGTAGCACGCACACTGAAGCTTTCTTT	CASSSTHTEAFF
TRBV5-1	few	TRBJ2-5	TRBD2	TGCGCCAGCAGCCGGGGACTAGAAGAGACCCAGTACTTC	CASSRGLEETQYF
TRBV7-9	-	TRBJ2-1	-	TGTGCCAGCGGAGAACCGGGATACAATGAGCAGTTCTTC	CASGEPGYNEQFF
TRBV5-1	-	TRBJ2-7	TRBD2	TGCGCCAGCAGCATACTATCTAGCGGGAGCGGATACGAGCAGTACTTC	CASSILSSGSGYEQYF
TRBV5-1	many	TRBJ2-3	-	TGCGCCAGCAGCTTGTATGGAGACCCAGATACGCAGTATTTT	CASSLYGDPDTQYF
TRBV12-3/TRBV12-4	-	TRBJ2-1	TRBD2	TGTGCCAGCAAAAGAGGACTAGCGGGAGTAAATGAGCAGTTCTTC	CASKRGLAGVNEQFF
TRBV5-5	-	TRBJ2-7	-	TGTGCCAGCAGCACAATGACACCACCCTACGAGCAGTACTTC	CASSTMTPPYEQYF
TRBV20-1	few	TRBJ2-1	TRBD2	TGCAGTGCTCCACGGACTAGCGGGAGCTCCTACAATGAGCAGTTCTTC	CSAPRTSGSSYNEQFF
TRBV3-1	-	TRBJ1-5	TRBD1	TGTGCCAGCAGCCAAAAATTTGGATCCGGGACAGATAGCAATCAGCCCCAGCATTTT	CASSQKFGSGTDSNQPQHF
TRBV5-1	-	TRBJ2-1	TRBD2	TGCGCCAGCAGCTCCCCCCTAGCGGGAGGTCGTAATGAGCAGTTCTTC	CASSSPLAGGRNEQFF
TRBV6-1	many	TRBJ2-5	TRBD2	TGTGCCAGCACTCCTAGCGGGTTCCAAGAGACCCAGTACTTC	CASTPSGFQETQYF
TRBV7-9	few	TRBJ2-2	TRBD1	TGTGCCAGCAGCCTACGCTTGGACAGGGCGAACACCGGGGAGCTGTTTTTT	CASSLRLDRANTGELFF
TRBV12-3/TRBV12-4	few	TRBJ1-5	-	TGTGCCAGCAGTCGAGCGGGAAGGAGTCAGCCCCAGCATTTT	CASSRAGRSQPQHF
TRBV6-1	few	TRBJ1-6	TRBD1	TGTGCCAGCAGGGGGGACAGTGCCGATAATTCACCCCTCCACTTT	CASRGDSADNSPLHF
TRBV20-1	-	TRBJ2-1	TRBD2	TGCAGTGCTAGGGCGGGAGGGCCCTACAATGAGCAGTTCTTC	CSARAGGPYNEQFF
TRBV24-1	-	TRBJ2-1	TRBD2	TGTGCCACCAGTGACCAAATAGCGGGAGCGCGGGAGCAGTTCTTC	CATSDQIAGAREQFF
TRBV3-1	few	TRBJ2-2	TRBD2	TGTGCCAGCAGCCAAGAACTAGCGCTGACCGGGGAGCTGTTTTTT	CASSQELALTGELFF
TRBV29-1	-	TRBJ2-1	TRBD1	TGCAGCGTTGGACAGGGGATGGGCAATGAGCAGTTCTTC	CSVGQGMGNEQFF
TRBV6-2/TRBV6-3	-	TRBJ1-1	TRBD1	TGTGCCAGCAGCCTACAGGGGGCCGTCACTGAAGCTTTCTTT	CASSLQGAVTEAFF
TRBV7-2	few	TRBJ1-2	-	TGTGCCAGCAGCTTACTGGTGACAGTTTATGGCTACACCTTC	CASSLLVTVYGYTF
TRBV7-2	-	TRBJ2-2	-	TGTGCCAGCAGCCTCCGTTCGAGGACCCTCACCGGGGAGCTGTTTTTT	CASSLRSRTLTGELFF
TRBV5-1	many	TRBJ1-1	TRBD1	TGTGCCAGCTCACGGGACAGGGGGACTGAAGCTTTCTTT	CASSRDRGTEAFF
TRBV18	-	TRBJ2-3	TRBD2	TGTGCCAGCTCATCGATAGCGGGAGATATTGGAGATACGCAGTATTTT	CASSSIAGDIGDTQYF
TRBV15	few	TRBJ2-5	TRBD1	TGTGCCACCAGCAGAAGGACAGGGGGCACACAAGAGACCCAGTACTTC	CATSRRTGGTQETQYF
TRBV5-1	-	TRBJ1-2	TRBD1	TGCGCCAGCAGCTTGGCCGGTCTGGACAGGGGCTATGGCTACACCTTC	CASSLAGLDRGYGYTF
TRBV12-3/TRBV12-4	-	TRBJ1-2	-	TGTGCCAGCACCATCAGCGGCTCTAACTATGGCTACACCTTC	CASTISGSNYGYTF
TRBV12-3/TRBV12-4	-	TRBJ1-5	TRBD1	TGTGCCAGCAGAGCGGGACAGGGAGCAATTAGCAATCAGCCCCAGCATTTT	CASRAGQGAISNQPQHF
TRBV7-9	-	TRBJ2-1	-	TGTGCCAGCAGCCCCCGTGCTGTCCCCTATGAGCAGTTCTTC	CASSPRAVPYEQFF
TRBV5-1	-	TRBJ1-1	-	TGCGCCAGCAGCTTCGACCAGGGAACTTTGCTGAACACTGAAGCTTTCTTT	CASSFDQGTLLNTEAFF